This T cell receptor beta chain was found in a study of CXCR3-negative and CXCR3-positive naive CD8 T cells. Whole-study findings and limits: Hydrophobicity was higher for TRB CDR3s found in CXCR3-positive naive cells than in CXCR3-negative naive cells.

Points on this clonotype: Its antigen is unknown.

TRB cDNA libraries were made by UMI-labeled 5' RACE. TCRdb reprocessed the 5' RACE reads and stores each CDR3 protein as one record, lacking DNA. This sample's table reports 50,000 to 70,000 distinct CDR3 sequences. This CDR3 has 15 amino acids. Germline CDR1 reads SGHDT; CDR2 reads YYEEEE. Sequencing was carried out using naive CXCR3+ CD8+ T cells from blood. Noted subset: CD45RO-CCR7+CD27+CD95- naive CD8+ T cells expressing CXCR3 (TNR3+). This chain connects TRBV5-6 to TRBJ2-1. This TCR derives from a human donor in good health. Some clones in this sample may be carry-over from other donors' samples. CDR3 residues: CASSGPQVIYNEQFF.